The source of this T cell receptor beta chain is a study of blood T cell repertoires in COVID-19. At the level of the study: There were acute and convalescent COVID-19 samples, and they came from the United States, Italy and Spain. Sample material is recorded as cDNA or gDNA derived from T cells, B-cell-depleted T cells, or PBMCs.

Original methodology: Estimation of nucleated cell counts relied on the amplification of reference gene primers. Profiling relied on immunoSEQ multiplex PCR, and the TCRdb table lists in-frame clones only, not all of them. V and J calls and clone size are copied from that table; D and trimming were computed from the DNA. The sample holds some 150,000 clones, roughly 89% seen once. This clone was detected a few times. Sequencing used peripheral blood. This receptor was identified in an older woman who had recovered from COVID-19.

This CDR3 reads CASSLGQGAGAGELFF. The DNA for the CDR3 is TGTGCCAGCAGCCTCGGGCAGGGGGCTGGGGCCGGGGAGCTGTTTTTT. The chain couples TRBV5-5 to TRBJ2-2; 8 positions agree with TRBD1. Germline-derived CDR1 and CDR2 are SGHKS and YYEKEE (reference sequence). The V gene end was trimmed by 4 bases and the J gene end by 6 bases; junction bases not matched to a gene: 11. The CDR3 extends over 16 amino acids.